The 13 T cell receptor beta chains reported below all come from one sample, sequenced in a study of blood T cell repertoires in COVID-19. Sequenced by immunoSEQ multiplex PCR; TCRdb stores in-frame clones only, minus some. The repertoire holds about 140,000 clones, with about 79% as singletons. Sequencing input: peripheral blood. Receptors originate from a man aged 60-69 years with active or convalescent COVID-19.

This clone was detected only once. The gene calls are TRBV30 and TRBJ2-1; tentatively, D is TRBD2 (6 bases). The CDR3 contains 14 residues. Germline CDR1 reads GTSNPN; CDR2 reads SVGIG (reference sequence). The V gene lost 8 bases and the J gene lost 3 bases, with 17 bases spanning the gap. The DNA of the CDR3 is TGTGCCCGAGGACCGGGAGTAAGCTACAATGAGCAGTTCTTC. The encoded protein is CARGPGVSYNEQFF.

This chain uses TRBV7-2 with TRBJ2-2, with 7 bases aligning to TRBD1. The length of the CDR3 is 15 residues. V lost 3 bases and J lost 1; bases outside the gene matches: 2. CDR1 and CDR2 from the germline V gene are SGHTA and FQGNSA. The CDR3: CASSLRTGNTGELFF. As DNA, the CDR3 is TGTGCCAGCAGCTTGCGGACAGGGAACACCGGGGAGCTGTTTTTT. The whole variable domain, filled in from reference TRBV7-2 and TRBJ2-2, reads GAGVSQSPSNKVTEKGKDVELRCDPISGHTALYWYRQSLGQGLEFLIYFQGNSAPDKSGLPSDRFSAERTGGSVSTLTIQRTQQEDSAVYLCASSLRTGNTGELFFGEGSRLTVL.

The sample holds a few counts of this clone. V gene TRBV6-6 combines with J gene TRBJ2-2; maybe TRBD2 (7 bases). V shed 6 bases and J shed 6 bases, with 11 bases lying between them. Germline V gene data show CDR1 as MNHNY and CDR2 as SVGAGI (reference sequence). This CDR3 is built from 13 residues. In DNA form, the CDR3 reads TGTGCCAGCAGCCAGGGGAGGGCCGGGGAGCTGTTTTTT. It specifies CASSQGRAGELFF.

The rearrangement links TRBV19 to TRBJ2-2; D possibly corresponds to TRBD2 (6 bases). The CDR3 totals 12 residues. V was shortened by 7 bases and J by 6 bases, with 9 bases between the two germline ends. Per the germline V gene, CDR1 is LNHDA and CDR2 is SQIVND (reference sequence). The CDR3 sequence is CASTRGSGELFF. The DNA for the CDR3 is TGTGCCAGTACCCGGGGGTCCGGGGAGCTGTTTTTT.

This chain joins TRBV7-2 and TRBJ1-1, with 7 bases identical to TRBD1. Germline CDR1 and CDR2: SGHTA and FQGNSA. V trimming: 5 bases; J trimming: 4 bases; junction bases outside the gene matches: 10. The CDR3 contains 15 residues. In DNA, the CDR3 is TGTGCCAGCAGCAGAGACAGGGTAAGAGGCACTGAAGCTTTCTTT. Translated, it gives CASSRDRVRGTEAFF.

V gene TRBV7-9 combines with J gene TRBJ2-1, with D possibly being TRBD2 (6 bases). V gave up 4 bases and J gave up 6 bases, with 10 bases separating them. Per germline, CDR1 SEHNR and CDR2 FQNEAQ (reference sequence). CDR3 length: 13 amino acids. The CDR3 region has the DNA TGTGCCAGCAGCTCATCGACTAGCAATGAGCAGTTCTTC. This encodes CASSSSTSNEQFF.

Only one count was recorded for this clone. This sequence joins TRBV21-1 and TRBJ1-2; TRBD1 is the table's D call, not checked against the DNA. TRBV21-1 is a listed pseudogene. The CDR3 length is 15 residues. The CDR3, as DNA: TGTGCCAGCAGCAGTAACAGGGGGCGGAACTATGGCTACACCTTC. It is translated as CASSSNRGRNYGYTF.

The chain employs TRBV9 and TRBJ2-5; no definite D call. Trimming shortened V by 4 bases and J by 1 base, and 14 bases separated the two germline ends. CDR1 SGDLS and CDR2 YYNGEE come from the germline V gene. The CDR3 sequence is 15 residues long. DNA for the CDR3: TGTGCCAGCAGCCTCCTCCCCCTACCCCAAGAGACCCAGTACTTC. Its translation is CASSLLPLPQETQYF.

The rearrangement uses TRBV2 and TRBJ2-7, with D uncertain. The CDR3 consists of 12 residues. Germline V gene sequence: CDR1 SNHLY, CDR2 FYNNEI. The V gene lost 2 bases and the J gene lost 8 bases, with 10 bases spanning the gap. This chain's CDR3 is CASSELSDKQYF. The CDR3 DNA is TGTGCCAGCAGTGAACTCAGCGATAAGCAGTACTTC. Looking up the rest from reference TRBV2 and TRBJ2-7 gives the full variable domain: EPEVTQTPSHQVTQMGQEVILRCVPISNHLYFYWYRQILGQKVEFLVSFYNNEISEKSEIFDDQFSVERPDGSNFTLKIRSTKLEDSAMYFCASSELSDKQYFGPGTRLTVT.

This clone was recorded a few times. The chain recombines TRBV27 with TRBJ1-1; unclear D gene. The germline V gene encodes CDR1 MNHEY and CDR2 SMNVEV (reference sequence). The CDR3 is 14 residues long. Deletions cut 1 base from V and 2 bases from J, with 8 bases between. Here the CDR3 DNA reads TGTGCCAGCAGTTTATATTCCACAAACACTGAAGCTTTCTTT. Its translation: CASSLYSTNTEAFF.

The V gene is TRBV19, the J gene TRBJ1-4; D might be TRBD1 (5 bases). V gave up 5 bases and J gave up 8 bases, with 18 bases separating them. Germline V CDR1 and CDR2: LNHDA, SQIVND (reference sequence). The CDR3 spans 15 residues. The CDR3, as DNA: TGTGCCAGTAGTGACCGAAACAGGATAGGAGAAAAACTGTTTTTT. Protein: CASSDRNRIGEKLFF. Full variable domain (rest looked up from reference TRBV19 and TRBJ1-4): DGGITQSPKYLFRKEGQNVTLSCEQNLNHDAMYWYRQDPGQGLRLIYYSQIVNDFQKGDIAEGYSVSREKKESFPLTVTSAQKNPTAFYLCASSDRNRIGEKLFFGSGTQLSVL.

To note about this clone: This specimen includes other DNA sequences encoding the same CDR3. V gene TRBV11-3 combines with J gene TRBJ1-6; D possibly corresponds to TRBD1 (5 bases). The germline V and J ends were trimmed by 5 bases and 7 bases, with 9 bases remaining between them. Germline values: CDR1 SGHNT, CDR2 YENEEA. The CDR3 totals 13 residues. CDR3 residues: CASSDSYNSPLHF. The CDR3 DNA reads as TGTGCCAGCAGCGACAGCTACAATTCACCCCTCCACTTT.

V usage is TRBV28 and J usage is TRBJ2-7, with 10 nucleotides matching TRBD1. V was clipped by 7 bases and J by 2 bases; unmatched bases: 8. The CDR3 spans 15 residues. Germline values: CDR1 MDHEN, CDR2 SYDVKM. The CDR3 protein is CASNSVGTGAYEQYF. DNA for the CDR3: TGTGCCAGCAATTCGGTAGGGACAGGGGCCTACGAGCAGTACTTC.